These 14 T cell receptor beta chains originate from one sample sequenced in a study of shared clonotypes between healthy human individuals. Libraries were prepared by immunoSEQ multiplex PCR; TCRdb keeps only in-frame clonotypes and omits some of them. This table has around 690,000 clones, about nine tenths appearing once. The sequenced sample consisted of memory CD8+ T cells from PBMCs. Stated subset: CD45RO+ cells pooled with CCR7-negative TemRA cells. The receptors stem from a man aged 18 to 30 in good health. Some clones in this sample may be carry-over from other donors' samples.

The chain uses TRBV4-1 and TRBJ2-1; 9 bases line up with TRBD2. V lost 0 bases, J lost 2 bases, and 5 bases stayed unmatched. Germline V CDR1 and CDR2: MGHRA, YSYEKL. The CDR3 consists of 17 residues. The CDR3 loop is CASSQDLWTSAYNEQFF. CDR3 DNA sequence: TGCGCCAGCAGCCAAGATCTTTGGACTAGCGCCTACAATGAGCAGTTCTTC.

This clone came up once. The chain uses TRBV4-1 and TRBJ2-7, with no clear D. Trimming pared 3 bases from V and 3 bases from J, leaving 12 bases between. Germline assignment: CDR1 MGHRA and CDR2 YSYEKL. This CDR3 contains 14 residues. CDR3 sequence reads: CASSQAVALYEQYF. Written as DNA, the CDR3 is TGCGCCAGCAGCCAGGCAGTCGCGCTCTACGAGCAGTACTTC.

The chain couples TRBV28 to TRBJ2-2; 7 nucleotides align to TRBD1. Per germline, CDR1 MDHEN and CDR2 SYDVKM. The CDR3 is 14 amino acids. The J segment lost 7 bases and the V segment lost 5 bases, leaving 7 bases of the junction unmatched. CDR3 loop: CASSPTGLNGELFF. CDR3 coding DNA: TGTGCCAGCAGTCCGACAGGGTTGAACGGGGAGCTGTTTTTT.

This rearrangement joins TRBV7-9 to TRBJ2-1, with D possibly being TRBD2 (5 bases). Deletions cut 0 bases from V and 4 bases from J, with 10 bases between. CDR3 length: 15 amino acids. CDR1 SEHNR and CDR2 FQNEAQ come from the germline V gene (reference sequence). The CDR3 region is CASSLATTLYNEQFF. CDR3 nucleotides: TGTGCCAGCAGCTTAGCGACTACTCTTTACAATGAGCAGTTCTTC. The full variable domain, completed using reference TRBV7-9 and TRBJ2-1, is DTGVSQNPRHKITKRGQNVTFRCDPISEHNRLYWYRQTLGQGPEFLTYFQNEAQLEKSRLLSDRFSAERPKGSFSTLEIQRTEQGDSAMYLCASSLATTLYNEQFFGPGTRLTVL.

The chain joins TRBV27 to TRBJ2-2; D may be TRBD2 (5 bases). The germline CDR1 and CDR2 sequences are MNHEY and SMNVEV (reference sequence). Trimming cost V 1 base and J 7 bases, with 16 bases left between them. This CDR3 contains 16 residues. CDR3 in DNA: TGTGCCAGCAGTTTATTAACGGGGAGAGGCAGCGGGGAGCTGTTTTTT. As protein: CASSLLTGRGSGELFF.

The V gene is TRBV19, the J gene TRBJ1-1, with a tentative D call TRBD1 (6 bases). Per germline, CDR1 LNHDA and CDR2 SQIVND (reference sequence). V was cut by 5 bases and J by 0 bases, with 16 bases left in between. CDR3 length equals 16 residues. The CDR3 DNA reads TGTGCCAGTAGTGTCGCGCCGGGACACCTGAACACTGAAGCTTTCTTT. This gives the protein CASSVAPGHLNTEAFF.

The chain couples TRBV28 to TRBJ2-7; the D gene could be TRBD1 or TRBD2 (5 bases each). The CDR3 contains 14 residues. CDR1 is MDHEN, CDR2 SYDVKM, per germline. Trimming removed 5 bases from V and 3 bases from J, with 14 bases in between. In nucleotides, the CDR3 is TGTGCCAGCAGTACCGGACTCCAGGGCTACGAGCAGTACTTC. Translation: CASSTGLQGYEQYF.

The genes are TRBV28 and TRBJ2-3; D unresolved. Germline V gives CDR1 MDHEN, CDR2 SYDVKM. V was cut by 8 bases and J by 5 bases, with 14 bases left in between. CDR3 length equals 13 residues. CDR3 in amino acids: CASRRTVLDTQYF. The CDR3 coding sequence is TGTGCCAGCCGAAGAACAGTGTTAGATACGCAGTATTTT.

This chain joins TRBV6-1 and TRBJ1-1; D ambiguous. In germline, CDR1 is MNHNS, CDR2 SASEGT. V gave up 9 bases and J gave up 6 bases, with 11 bases separating them. This CDR3 comprises 11 residues. Here the CDR3 DNA reads TGTGCCAGTCCGGGAGGGCCTGAAGCTTTCTTT. It yields the protein CASPGGPEAFF.

There are many counts of this clone. This chain connects TRBV19 to TRBJ1-1, with D perhaps TRBD1 (5 bases). CDR3 size: 16 residues. Germline CDR1 and CDR2: LNHDA and SQIVND (reference sequence). V was clipped by 4 bases and J by 0 bases, with 15 bases between them. CDR3 in amino acids: CASSTEPGAMNTEAFF. In DNA, the CDR3 is TGTGCCAGTAGTACCGAACCTGGGGCGATGAACACTGAAGCTTTCTTT.

The chain has TRBV6-5 and TRBJ2-3; D may be TRBD2 (6 bases). V lost 7 bases and J lost 1, with 12 bases in between. Germline V gene sequence: CDR1 MNHEY, CDR2 SVGAGI. This CDR3 has 14 amino acids. The CDR3 DNA follows: TGTGCCAGCACCCAGGGACTCGGCACAGATACGCAGTATTTT. Amino acids: CASTQGLGTDTQYF.

The CDR3 coding sequence is TGTGCCAGCAGCCCTAGTGGGGGGGCGGAGCAGTTCTTC. Translation: CASSPSGGAEQFF. The chain joins TRBV7-9 to TRBJ2-1; tentative D call: TRBD2 (7 bases). The germline gives CDR1 SEHNR, CDR2 FQNEAQ (reference sequence). V gave up 5 bases and J gave up 10 bases, with 15 bases separating them. CDR3 length equals 13 residues.

This rearrangement joins TRBV2 to TRBJ2-1; D might be TRBD2 (5 bases). The CDR3 is 14 residues long. Trimming took 7 bases from V and 6 from J, leaving 16 bases between them. Germline CDR1 is SNHLY and CDR2 is FYNNEI. CDR3 residues: CASKEAGQANEQFF. Written as DNA, the CDR3 is TGTGCCAGCAAAGAGGCGGGCCAAGCCAATGAGCAGTTCTTC.

The rearrangement joins TRBV19 to TRBJ2-1; D unclear. Trimming shortened V by 5 bases and J by 4 bases, and 9 bases separated the two germline ends. Per germline, CDR1 LNHDA and CDR2 SQIVND (reference sequence). The CDR3 runs 13 residues. The CDR3 spells CASSAPEYNEQFF. The CDR3 coding sequence is TGTGCCAGTAGTGCTCCTGAATACAATGAGCAGTTCTTC.